One sample yielded the 9 T cell receptor beta chains listed below, sequenced in a study of blood T cells in healthy people across ages. With a J-beta primer mix and a sample-barcoded 5' primer, a second PCR ran about 7 to 11 cycles. From the 5' RACE reads, TCRdb called clonotypes with MiXCR, one entry per CDR3 protein. The sample contains about 730,000 distinct CDR3 sequences, around 46% of which appear only once. The sample consisted of blood. These receptors came from an older woman in good health.

This clonotype has a count of ten or more. The rearrangement uses TRBV18 and TRBJ1-2; D remains unclear. The CDR3 consists of 17 residues. Germline assignment: CDR1 KGHSH and CDR2 LQKENI. The V end lost 0 bases, the J end lost 0 bases, and 14 bases lay between the germline ends. The CDR3 reads CASSPPMDLTPNYGYTF. In nucleotides, the CDR3 is TGTGCCAGCTCACCACCTATGGATCTCACTCCTAACTATGGCTACACCTTC.

The chain couples TRBV25-1 to TRBJ2-4; D gene uncertain. The germline CDR1 and CDR2 sequences are MGHDK and SYGVNS. The CDR3 sequence is 16 residues long. Deletions cut 0 bases from V and 0 bases from J, with 9 bases between. DNA for the CDR3: TGTGCCAGCAGTGAATATGAAGGATTAGCCAAAAACATTCAGTACTTC. It translates to CASSEYEGLAKNIQYF.

Here the CDR3 reads CSPGRGGSQPQHF. The DNA for the CDR3 is TGCAGTCCCGGGAGAGGAGGGAGCCAGCCCCAGCATTTT. The rearrangement links TRBV20-1 to TRBJ1-5; unclear D gene. Germline V gene sequence: CDR1 DFQATT, CDR2 SNEGSKA (reference sequence). The V end lost 8 bases, the J end lost 7 bases, and 18 bases lay between the germline ends. CDR3 length: 13 residues.

To note about this clonotype: This may arise from a read error, as a much more abundant clone is one base away. This chain connects TRBV20-1 to TRBJ2-5, with TRBD1 identical over 10 bases. V lost 6 bases and J lost 11; bases outside the gene matches: 12. The germline CDR1 and CDR2 sequences are DFQATT and SNEGSKA (reference sequence). This CDR3 contains 13 residues. CDR3 in DNA: TGCAGTGCCACCGGGACAGGGGACCGTGAGCAGTACTTC. The encoded protein is CSATGTGDREQYF.

This clonotype was observed a few times. The chain links TRBV2 to TRBJ2-1; D unclear. The CDR3 is made up of 12 amino acids. Germline V gives CDR1 SNHLY, CDR2 FYNNEI. The V end was cut by 11 bases, the J end by 10 bases, with 18 bases between. The chain's CDR3 is CASSEGLGEQFF. The CDR3 DNA is TGTGCCTCCTCCGAAGGGCTCGGCGAGCAGTTCTTC.

In the case of this clonotype: Relative to the germline gene, one junction end is altered; a read error may explain this. J is TRBJ2-7 and V is TRBV3-1, with TRBD1 matching over 7 bases. This CDR3 spans 13 amino acids. The germline CDR1 and CDR2 sequences are LGHDT and YNNKEL (reference sequence). CDR3 loop: CASGHGQAYEQYF. CDR3 coding DNA: TGTGCCAGCGGCCACGGACAGGCCTACGAGCAGTACTTC.

The chain joins TRBV11-3 to TRBJ1-6; 8 bases match TRBD1. The trim removed 5 bases at V and 7 bases at J, leaving 7 bases unmatched. Per germline, CDR1 SGHNT and CDR2 YENEEA. The CDR3 consists of 15 residues. The CDR3 spells CASSGGAGGNSPLHF. The CDR3 bases are TGTGCCAGCAGCGGTGGGGCAGGGGGCAATTCACCCCTCCACTTT.

This sequence joins TRBV11-2 and TRBJ2-3; 9 nucleotides match TRBD2. The trim removed 8 bases at V and 0 bases at J, leaving 6 bases unmatched. This CDR3 region has 15 residues. Per germline, CDR1 SGHAT and CDR2 FQNNGV. This CDR3 is CASPEAGGSTDTQYF. The CDR3 region has the DNA TGTGCCAGCCCCGAAGCGGGAGGAAGCACAGATACGCAGTATTTT.

This clonotype has just a few counts. The chain carries TRBV11-2 and TRBJ2-1; 14 bases agree with TRBD2. V was pared by 3 bases and J by 3 bases, with 1 base of the junction left unmatched. The CDR3 contains 16 residues. Germline CDR1 is SGHAT and CDR2 is FQNNGV. The CDR3 nucleotides read TGTGCCAGCAGCTTCGGGACTAGCGGGGGCTACAATGAGCAGTTCTTC. Its protein product is CASSFGTSGGYNEQFF.